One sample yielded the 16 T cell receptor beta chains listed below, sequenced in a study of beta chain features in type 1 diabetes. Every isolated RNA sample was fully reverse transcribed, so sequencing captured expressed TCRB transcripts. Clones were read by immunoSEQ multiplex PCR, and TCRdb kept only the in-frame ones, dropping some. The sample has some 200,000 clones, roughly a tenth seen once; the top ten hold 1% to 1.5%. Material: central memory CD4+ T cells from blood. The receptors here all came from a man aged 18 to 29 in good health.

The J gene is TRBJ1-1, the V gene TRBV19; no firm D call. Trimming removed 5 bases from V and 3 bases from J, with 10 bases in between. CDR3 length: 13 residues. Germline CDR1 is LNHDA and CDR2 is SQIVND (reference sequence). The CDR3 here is CASSSRADTEAFF. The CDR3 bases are TGTGCCAGTAGTTCGCGGGCAGACACTGAAGCTTTCTTT.

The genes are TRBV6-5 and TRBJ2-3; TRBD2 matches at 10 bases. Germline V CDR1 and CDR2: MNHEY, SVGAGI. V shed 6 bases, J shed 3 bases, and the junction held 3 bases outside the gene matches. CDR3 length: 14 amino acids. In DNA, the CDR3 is TGTGCCAGCAGAAAGACTAGCGGGACAGATACGCAGTATTTT. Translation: CASRKTSGTDTQYF.

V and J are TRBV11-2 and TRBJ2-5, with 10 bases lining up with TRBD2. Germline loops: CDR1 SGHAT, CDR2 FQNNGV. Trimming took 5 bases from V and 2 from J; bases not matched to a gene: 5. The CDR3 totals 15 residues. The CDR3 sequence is CASSPRLAGQETQYF. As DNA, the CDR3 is TGTGCCAGCAGCCCCCGACTAGCGGGTCAAGAGACCCAGTACTTC.

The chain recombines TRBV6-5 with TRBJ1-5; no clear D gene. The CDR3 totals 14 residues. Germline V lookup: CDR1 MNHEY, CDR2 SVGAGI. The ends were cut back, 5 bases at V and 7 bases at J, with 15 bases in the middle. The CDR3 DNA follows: TGTGCCAGCAGTGAATGGGCTATGGGCCAGCCCCAGCATTTT. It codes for CASSEWAMGQPQHF.

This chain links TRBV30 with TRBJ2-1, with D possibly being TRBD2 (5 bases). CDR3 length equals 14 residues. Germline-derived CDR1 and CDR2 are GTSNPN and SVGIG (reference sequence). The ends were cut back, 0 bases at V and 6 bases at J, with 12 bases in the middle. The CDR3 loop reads CAWSVREYFNEQFF. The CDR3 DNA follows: TGTGCCTGGAGTGTACGGGAATACTTCAATGAGCAGTTCTTC. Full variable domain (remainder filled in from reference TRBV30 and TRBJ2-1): SQTIHQWPATLVQPVGSPLSLECTVEGTSNPNLYWYRQAAGRGLQLLFYSVGIGQISSEVPQNLSASRPQDRQFILSSKKLLLSDSGFYLCAWSVREYFNEQFFGPGTRLTVL.

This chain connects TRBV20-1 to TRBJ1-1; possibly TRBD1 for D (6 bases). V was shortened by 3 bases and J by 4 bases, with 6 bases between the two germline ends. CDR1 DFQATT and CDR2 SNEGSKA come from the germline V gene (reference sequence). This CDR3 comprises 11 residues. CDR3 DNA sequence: TGCAGTGCTAGCAGGGGCACTGAAGCTTTCTTT. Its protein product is CSASRGTEAFF.

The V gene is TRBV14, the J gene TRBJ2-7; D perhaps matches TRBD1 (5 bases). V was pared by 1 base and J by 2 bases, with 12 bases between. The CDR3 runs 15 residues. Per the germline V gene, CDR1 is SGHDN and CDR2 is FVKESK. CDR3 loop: CASSQAGSFAYEQYF. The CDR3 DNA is TGTGCCAGCAGCCAAGCAGGGTCTTTCGCCTACGAGCAGTACTTC.

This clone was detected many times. The DNA of the CDR3 is TGCAGCGTTGACGGCAGGGGGCTCACAGATACGCAGTATTTT. It encodes CSVDGRGLTDTQYF. The chain is built from TRBV29-1 and TRBJ2-3, with 8 bases lining up with TRBD1. The J segment lost 2 bases and the V segment lost 3 bases, leaving 4 bases of the junction unmatched. Germline loops: CDR1 SQVTM, CDR2 ANQGSEA. The CDR3 is 14 residues long.

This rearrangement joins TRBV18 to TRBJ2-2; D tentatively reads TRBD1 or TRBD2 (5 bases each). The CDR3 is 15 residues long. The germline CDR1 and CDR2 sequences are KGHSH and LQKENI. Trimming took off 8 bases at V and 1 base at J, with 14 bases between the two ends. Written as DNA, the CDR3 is TGTGCCAGCCCATCCGGGGCACTGAACACCGGGGAGCTGTTTTTT. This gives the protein CASPSGALNTGELFF. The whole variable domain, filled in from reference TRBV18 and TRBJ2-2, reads NAGVMQNPRHLVRRRGQEARLRCSPMKGHSHVYWYRQLPEEGLKFMVYLQKENIIDESGMPKERFSAEFPKEGPSILRIQQVVRGDSAAYFCASPSGALNTGELFFGEGSRLTVL.

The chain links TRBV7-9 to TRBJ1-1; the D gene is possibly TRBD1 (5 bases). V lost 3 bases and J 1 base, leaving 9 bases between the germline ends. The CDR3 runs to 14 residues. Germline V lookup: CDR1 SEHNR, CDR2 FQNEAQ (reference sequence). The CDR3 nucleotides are TGTGCCAGCAGCTTTACAAGGGGGAACACTGAAGCTTTCTTT. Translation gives CASSFTRGNTEAFF.

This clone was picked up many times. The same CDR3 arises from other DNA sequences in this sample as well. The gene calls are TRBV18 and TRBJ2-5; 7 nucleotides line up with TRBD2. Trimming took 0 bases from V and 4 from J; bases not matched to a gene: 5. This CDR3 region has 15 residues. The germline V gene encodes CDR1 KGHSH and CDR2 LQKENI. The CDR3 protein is CASSPPSGRGETQYF. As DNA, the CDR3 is TGTGCCAGCTCACCACCGTCGGGGAGGGGAGAGACCCAGTACTTC.

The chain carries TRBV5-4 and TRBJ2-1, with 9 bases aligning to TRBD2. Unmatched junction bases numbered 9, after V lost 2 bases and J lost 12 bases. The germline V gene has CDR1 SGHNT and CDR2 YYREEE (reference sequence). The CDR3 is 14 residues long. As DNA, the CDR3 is TGTGCCAGCAGCTTAGCGGGAGGCACGTTCTGGCAGTTCTTC. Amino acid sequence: CASSLAGGTFWQFF.

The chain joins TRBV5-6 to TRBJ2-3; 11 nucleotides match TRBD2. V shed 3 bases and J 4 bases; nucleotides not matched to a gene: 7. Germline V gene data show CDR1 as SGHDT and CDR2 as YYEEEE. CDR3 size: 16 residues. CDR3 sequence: CASSSPTSGISDTQYF. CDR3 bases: TGTGCCAGCAGCTCGCCGACTAGCGGGATCTCAGATACGCAGTATTTT.

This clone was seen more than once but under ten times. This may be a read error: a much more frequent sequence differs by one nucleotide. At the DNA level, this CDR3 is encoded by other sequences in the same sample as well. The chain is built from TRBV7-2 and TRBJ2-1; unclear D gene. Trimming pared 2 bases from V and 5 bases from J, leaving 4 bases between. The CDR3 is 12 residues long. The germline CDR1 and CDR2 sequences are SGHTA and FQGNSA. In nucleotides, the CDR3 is TGTGCCAGCAGCTTACGGGACAATGAGCAGTTCTTC. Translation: CASSLRDNEQFF.

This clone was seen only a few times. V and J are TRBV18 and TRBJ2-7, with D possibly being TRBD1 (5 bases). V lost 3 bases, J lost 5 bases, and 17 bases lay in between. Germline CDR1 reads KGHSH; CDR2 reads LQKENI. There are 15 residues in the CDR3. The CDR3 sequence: CASSPGAGYTDEQYF. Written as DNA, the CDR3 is TGTGCCAGCTCACCTGGGGCAGGGTATACGGACGAGCAGTACTTC.

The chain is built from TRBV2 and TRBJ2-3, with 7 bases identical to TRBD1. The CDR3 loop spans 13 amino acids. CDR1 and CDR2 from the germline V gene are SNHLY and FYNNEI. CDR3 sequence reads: CASGTGALDTQYF. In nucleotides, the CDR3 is TGTGCATCGGGAACAGGGGCGTTAGATACGCAGTATTTT.